The rows below give T cell receptor beta chains drawn from one sample of a study of shared clonotypes between healthy human individuals. Using immunoSEQ multiplex PCR, the repertoire was profiled, and TCRdb retains in-frame clones only, with some absent. The sample includes roughly 2,500,000 clones, over 85% seen only once; the top ten take about 0.34%. Sequencing was performed on naive CD4+ T cells from PBMCs. Every receptor here comes from a man between 18 and 29 years old in good health. Some clones in this sample may be carry-over from other donors' samples. The conserved cysteine and the conserved F or W are not part of the CDR3 here. Each record gives: clone size, V gene, CDR3 protein. The size field is filled for only some rows; it gives once, few, many or a size class.

. TRBV7-9 ASSSRGLAFTETQY
. TRBV11-1 ASSFRGGITEAF
. TRBV6-5 ASSYNREQY
once TRBV7-9 ASRPTGGAGELF
. TRBV30 AWSGLAGTYEQY
. TRBV29-1 SVERGAEDTQY
. TRBV5-1 ASSGQGARNEQF
. TRBV10-3 AISSRGEGEQF
. TRBV5-1 ASSSGGYEQY
. TRBV19 ASKVTSGSTDTQY
. TRBV25-1 ASSDPVESSYEQY
. TRBV5-8 ASSLGTGGTDTQY
. TRBV7-2 ASSLQKGGLSH
. TRBV7-2 ASSLNSGGVETQY
once TRBV9 ASSVAGGGDEQF
. TRBV19 ASRLTSLPGELF
. TRBV11-2 ASRPDRNGGGELF
few TRBV5-1 ASSKEAPRKDTQY
. TRBV18 ASSPQRYEQY
. TRBV29-1 SEATSGRAREQF
. TRBV25-1 ASSTVRRGEQY
. TRBV28 ASSLEGGPY
. TRBV18 ASSRTGGGMDEQF
. TRBV4-1 ASSQVPSGRYEQY
. TRBV5-4 ASSLDRLNSPLH
. TRBV7-2 ASSLGQSTNEKLF
once TRBV7-2 ASSLAGQPQH
. TRBV9 ASSGASLGETQY
. TRBV7-6 ASSLVRGPSAYEQY
. TRBV5-6 ASSLDRVQETQY
. TRBV6-1 ASSMTGPLYEQY
. TRBV5-1 ASSSFGTKQETQY
. TRBV9 ASSAPYNRDRAGDQPQH
. TRBV5-6 ASSLEDPGYT
. TRBV28 ASSPLAADTQY
once TRBV18 ASSPPGTGINEQF
. TRBV4-3 ASSPVGGGQGGSEQY
. TRBV10-2 ASSVVGGKDYGYT
. TRBV7-9 AGGSGRPAETQY
. TRBV9 ASSEGFSYEQY
. TRBV28 ASTRTNEKLF
. TRBV2 ASSEQGANYGYT
. TRBV2 ASGRQGRDEQF
. TRBV5-1 ASSLTGTEQF
few TRBV7-2 ASSLDRGSYNEQF
once TRBV6-6 ASSYSSAAYGYT
. TRBV12-2 ASRRRTANTYEQY
. TRBV30 AWSPRSYGYT
. TRBV19 ASISDRLNTEAF
. TRBV6-6 ASRVQGKVYEQY
. TRBV30 AWSATGRNDNSPLH
. TRBV5-4 ASSLETPSDTQY
. TRBV5-1 ASSLPAGGSSYEQY
. TRBV6-4 ASSVEGDQPQH
. TRBV28 ASSGGAGAGDTQY
. TRBV7-9 ASTFPYATNEKLF